This T cell receptor (beta chain) was sequenced in a study of radiotherapy plus CTLA-4 blockade in lung cancer. As for the study in general: Overall, approximately 18% of patients showed an objective response, while about 31% attained disease control. Broader study findings: After treatment with radiotherapy plus ipilimumab, TCR clones that came from the tumor expanded in blood.

As regards this clone: Its specificity is unknown.

TCRdb's table, derived via immunoSEQ multiplex PCR, lists solely in-frame clones and lacks some. The table includes 40,000 or so clones, roughly 60% detected once. Trimming removed 3 bases from V and 8 bases from J, with 11 bases in between. Germline V gene lookup returns CDR1 ENHRY and CDR2 SYGVKD. The CDR3 covers 13 residues. The rearrangement links TRBV10-3 to TRBJ1-5; no reliable D call. This sequence was found in a human donor with non-small cell lung cancer who had a partial response to radiotherapy plus ipilimumab. The specimen was peripheral blood, collected from a patient treated with radiotherapy plus ipilimumab. The CDR3, as DNA: TGTGCCATCAGTGAACACCCGGGTGAGCCCCAGCATTTT. Translating it yields CAISEHPGEPQHF.